The entry that follows covers one TCR beta chain sequence. The antigen is not known. The data stem from a study of T cell responses to AZD1222 COVID-19 vaccine. Study-wide findings and caveats: Sampled repertoires all dated from after the peak T cell response. Within unmutated variant regions lay the reported targets of nearly half of spike-specific TCRs. Donors were mostly white British, more females; clonal diversity possibly underestimated. Mapped onto spike, vaccine-associated CD4 TCRs spanned it and were dominant at 160-218 and 743-854.

The germline CDR1 and CDR2 sequences are SGDLS and YYNGEE. This CDR3 region has 16 residues. V was clipped by 3 bases and J by 0 bases, with 13 bases between them. Produced via immunoSEQ multiplex PCR; TCRdb's table is partial and in-frame only. The sample contains tens of thousands of clones, 89% of which appear only once. The sequenced sample was peripheral blood, obtained on day 0 of AZD1222 vaccination. The chain is built from TRBV9 and TRBJ2-1; D is possibly TRBD1 or TRBD2 (6 bases each). The TCR comes from an adult in good health. Here the CDR3 reads CASSEAGGYSYNEQFF. The CDR3 nucleotides read TGTGCCAGCAGCGAGGCCGGGGGCTACTCCTACAATGAGCAGTTCTTC.